This T cell receptor (beta chain) was retrieved from a study of T-cell reconstitution after alpha-beta-depleted transplantation in children. Germline V CDR1 and CDR2: SGHAT, FQDESV (reference sequence). The J segment lost 2 bases and the V segment lost 5 bases, leaving 8 bases of the junction unmatched. There are 15 residues in the CDR3. The library targeted TCRbeta and was prepared with unique molecular identifiers. TCRdb reprocessed the PCR reads with MiXCR, giving one entry per CDR3 protein. The data hold approximately 520,000 distinct CDR3 sequences, with over 25% observed a single time. The gene calls are TRBV11-1 and TRBJ1-1; the match to TRBD1 covers 7 bases. Sequences were derived from PBMCs from the stem cell graft donor, sampled from the stem cell graft. This sequence originates from a human donor who donated a stem cell graft to a child with aplastic anemia. CDR3 region: CASSQRQGRNTEAFF. In nucleotides, the CDR3 is TGTGCCAGCAGCCAACGACAGGGACGTAACACTGAAGCTTTCTTT.